Sequencing of this TCR beta chain was carried out in a study of lymphopenia after photon versus proton radiotherapy. Overall study findings and caveats: After the lymphocyte nadir, photon-treated repertoires showed oligoclonal expansion, especially of CD8+ Temra cells.

Trimming took off 6 bases at V and 9 bases at J, with 18 bases between the two ends. The CDR3 covers 13 residues. CDR1 SQVTM and CDR2 ANQGSEA come from the germline V gene. Comments on this clone: Its matching antigen is unknown.

Only in-frame clones appear in the TCRdb table, and some are missing; sequencing was by immunoSEQ multiplex PCR. The sample consists of approximately 150,000 clones, approximately 90% of them appearing once. The specimen comprised peripheral blood, sampled from a patient treated with photon-based radiotherapy. This rearrangement joins TRBV29-1 to TRBJ2-1; the D is unclear. This TCR was sampled from a man aged 50 to 59 with gastric cancer. The CDR3 DNA reads TGCAGCGTCTTACCCACCCAGAGGAGTGAGCAGTTCTTC. It is translated as CSVLPTQRSEQFF.